One sample yielded the 27 T cell receptor beta chains listed below, sequenced in a study of beta chain features in type 1 diabetes. These TCRs' antigens remain unknown. Sequencing targeted expressed TCRB transcripts, as all isolated RNA had been reverse transcribed. Libraries were prepared by immunoSEQ multiplex PCR; TCRdb keeps only in-frame clonotypes and omits some of them. The profile shows some 290,000 clones, less than 30% of them singletons. Findings of the study overall: Within each of all four CD4+ subsets, Type 1 diabetes patients had TCRB CDR3s that were moderately but significantly shorter.

Sequencing was done on a sample of naive CD4+ T cells from blood. All receptors come from a woman aged 25 to 39 with type 1 diabetes.

This clone was observed once. CDR3 protein: CASSSEVSGANVLTF. The CDR3 nucleotides are TGTGCCAGCAGCTCAGAAGTCTCTGGGGCCAACGTCCTGACTTTC. The V call is TRBV2, the J call TRBJ2-6; D gene ambiguous. The CDR3 covers 15 residues. The germline gives CDR1 SNHLY, CDR2 FYNNEI. Trimming took 6 bases from V and 0 from J, leaving 9 bases between them.

The rearrangement uses TRBV2 and TRBJ2-7, with 8 bases aligning to TRBD1. CDR3 size: 14 residues. V was clipped by 5 bases and J by 0 bases; unmatched bases: 3. CDR1 and CDR2 (germline): SNHLY, FYNNEI. CDR3 nucleotides: TGTGCCAGCAGTAGCAGGGGGCACTCCTACGAGCAGTACTTC. Its translation: CASSSRGHSYEQYF.

In this sample, this clone turned up a few times. The chain links TRBV27 to TRBJ1-2; D remains unclear. Per the germline V gene, CDR1 is MNHEY and CDR2 is SMNVEV (reference sequence). The CDR3 runs to 15 residues. Trimming removed 5 bases from V and 0 bases from J, with 13 bases in between. CDR3 sequence reads: CASSTLGSTNYGYTF. The CDR3 coding sequence is TGTGCCAGCAGTACGCTCGGGAGTACTAACTATGGCTACACCTTC.

The chain has TRBV30 and TRBJ1-1; 7 nucleotides agree with TRBD1. This CDR3 region has 13 residues. The ends lost 4 bases at V and 4 bases at J; junction bases unmatched: 6. Per the germline V gene, CDR1 is GTSNPN and CDR2 is SVGIG (reference sequence). CDR3 DNA sequence: TGTGCCTGGAAAATGGCAGGGGGCACTGAAGCTTTCTTT. Protein: CAWKMAGGTEAFF. Combining the CDR3 with reference TRBV30 and TRBJ1-1 gives the whole variable domain SQTIHQWPATLVQPVGSPLSLECTVEGTSNPNLYWYRQAAGRGLQLLFYSVGIGQISSEVPQNLSASRPQDRQFILSSKKLLLSDSGFYLCAWKMAGGTEAFFGQGTRLTVV.

In this sample, this clone turned up a few times. The rearrangement uses TRBV14 and TRBJ1-1; D not resolved. Germline CDR1 and CDR2: SGHDN and FVKESK. The CDR3 has 13 residues. Trimming shortened V by 2 bases and J by 4 bases, and 8 bases separated the two germline ends. This chain's CDR3 is CASSQNSGTEAFF. The CDR3 DNA reads as TGTGCCAGCAGCCAAAATTCGGGCACTGAAGCTTTCTTT.

This chain connects TRBV5-1 to TRBJ2-5; a weak D match, TRBD2 (5 bases). V lost 4 bases and J lost 2, with 9 bases in between. CDR3 size: 13 residues. Germline V gives CDR1 SGHRS, CDR2 YFSETQ. CDR3 loop: CASSRGVQETQYF. The CDR3 DNA is TGCGCCAGCAGCCGGGGAGTACAAGAGACCCAGTACTTC.

The CDR3 sequence is CASSPPSLLYIQYF. The CDR3 nucleotides are TGTGCCAGCAGCCCCCCTAGCCTTCTGTACATTCAGTACTTC. This rearrangement joins TRBV7-9 to TRBJ2-4, with D perhaps TRBD2 (5 bases). Germline loops: CDR1 SEHNR, CDR2 FQNEAQ (reference sequence). The CDR3 is 14 residues long. V dropped 5 bases and J dropped 8 bases, with 16 bases sitting between them.

This clone turned up a few times. The chain combines TRBV5-1 with TRBJ2-1; 10 positions agree with TRBD1. This CDR3 is built from 15 residues. Per germline, CDR1 SGHRS and CDR2 YFSETQ. The V segment lost 3 bases and the J segment 7 bases; nucleotides outside the gene matches: 7. This CDR3 is CASSSWTGGLNEQFF. DNA for the CDR3: TGCGCCAGCAGCTCCTGGACAGGGGGTTTAAATGAGCAGTTCTTC.

The J gene is TRBJ2-5, the V gene TRBV9, with a tentative D call TRBD2 (6 bases). CDR1 SGDLS and CDR2 YYNGEE come from the germline V gene. The CDR3 runs 16 residues. V lost 2 bases to trimming and J lost 2 bases, with 16 bases between them. In DNA, the CDR3 is TGTGCCAGCAGCGTTTCTGGGGTAGCGGTTCAAGAGACCCAGTACTTC. It codes for CASSVSGVAVQETQYF.

This clone came up a few times. The rearrangement joins TRBV5-4 to TRBJ2-3; 8 bases match TRBD2. CDR3 length: 14 residues. CDR1 SGHNT and CDR2 YYREEE come from the germline V gene (reference sequence). Trimming cost V 5 bases and J 4 bases; bases outside gene matches: 6. CDR3 sequence: CASRKAGVADTQYF. DNA for the CDR3: TGTGCCAGCAGGAAAGCGGGAGTGGCAGATACGCAGTATTTT.

The gene calls are TRBV30 and TRBJ2-3; TRBD2 matches 10 bases. CDR1 and CDR2 from the germline V gene are GTSNPN and SVGIG (reference sequence). The junction had 13 bases not matched to a gene; V was cut back by 4 bases and J by 9 bases. The CDR3 has 15 amino acids. CDR3 coding DNA: TGTGCCTGGACTAGCGGGAGCTTAGAAATCGGGACGCAGTATTTT. Amino acids: CAWTSGSLEIGTQYF.

This clone appeared a few times. This chain's CDR3 is CASSHRFSYNEQFF. CDR3 nucleotides: TGTGCCAGCAGTCACAGGTTCTCCTACAATGAGCAGTTCTTC. This chain joins TRBV6-6 and TRBJ2-1, with D possibly TRBD1 on 5 matching bases. Trimming removed 5 bases from V and 0 bases from J, with 8 bases in between. Per the germline V gene, CDR1 is MNHNY and CDR2 is SVGAGI (reference sequence). The CDR3 has 14 residues.

There are a few counts of this clone. The chain uses TRBV29-1 and TRBJ2-2; 8 bases align to TRBD1. V was pared by 7 bases and J by 4 bases, with 5 bases of the junction left unmatched. CDR3 size: 13 residues. The germline CDR1 and CDR2 sequences are SQVTM and ANQGSEA. The CDR3 loop is CSARGRSTGELFF. The DNA for the CDR3 is TGCAGCGCCAGGGGGCGAAGCACCGGGGAGCTGTTTTTT.

The genes are TRBV2 and TRBJ1-2; D is unresolved. This CDR3 region has 13 residues. Germline V lookup: CDR1 SNHLY, CDR2 FYNNEI. Trimming cost V 5 bases and J 6 bases, with 13 bases left between them. In DNA, the CDR3 is TGTGCCAGCAGTATCAACGGGGTGAATGGCTACACCTTC. It translates to CASSINGVNGYTF.

As regards this clone: This sample includes further DNA sequences coding for the same CDR3. V is TRBV28 and J is TRBJ2-7; 8 positions agree with TRBD1. V shed 5 bases and J 2 bases; nucleotides not matched to a gene: 5. Germline assignment: CDR1 MDHEN and CDR2 SYDVKM. CDR3 length equals 14 residues. In DNA form, the CDR3 reads TGTGCCAGCAGTCTGGGACAGGTGACCTACGAGCAGTACTTC. Translation gives CASSLGQVTYEQYF. Based on the CDR3 plus reference TRBV28 and TRBJ2-7, the full variable domain is DVKVTQSSRYLVKRTGEKVFLECVQDMDHENMFWYRQDPGLGLRLIYFSYDVKMKEKGDIPEGYSVSREKKERFSLILESASTNQTSMYLCASSLGQVTYEQYFGPGTRLTVT.

Only one count was recorded for this clone. The same CDR3 can be traced to other DNA sequences in this sample. The J gene is TRBJ2-2, the V gene TRBV29-1, with D maybe TRBD1 (6 bases). The germline gives CDR1 SQVTM, CDR2 ANQGSEA. The length of the CDR3 is 13 residues. With 7 bases removed from V and 11 bases from J, the gap between germline ends came to 20 bases. CDR3 in amino acids: CSGRTAAGGELFF. The CDR3 DNA follows: TGCAGCGGGAGGACAGCGGCAGGCGGAGAGCTGTTTTTT.

This clone occurred a few times. The CDR3 here is CASTLDSSYNEQFF. The CDR3, as DNA: TGCGCCAGCACTCTGGACAGTTCCTACAATGAGCAGTTCTTC. The V and J genes are TRBV5-1 and TRBJ2-1, with a tentative D call TRBD1 (6 bases). The CDR3 has 14 amino acids. Germline CDR1 reads SGHRS; CDR2 reads YFSETQ. Trimming left V 6 bases short and J 1 base short, with 11 bases between.

This clone came up a few times. It is unclear where the CDR3 begins or ends on the DNA, so no DNA is shown, and the CDR3 is as TCRdb lists it. The chain recombines TRBV28 with TRBJ2-1; no check of the table's D call, TRBD2, against the DNA was made. The CDR3 sequence runs 16 residues, both termini included. Germline lookup yields CDR1 MDHEN and CDR2 SYDVKM. The CDR3 loop reads CASSTSGLATYNEQFF.

This clone was recorded a few times. The sample carries other DNA sequences with the same CDR3. The chain employs TRBV29-1 and TRBJ1-1; D possibly corresponds to TRBD1 (6 bases). CDR1 is SQVTM, CDR2 ANQGSEA, per germline. The ends were cut back, 6 bases at V and 1 base at J, with 9 bases in the middle. The CDR3 is 12 residues long. CDR3 protein: CSVTQGNTEAFF. The CDR3 DNA follows: TGCAGCGTCACACAGGGGAACACTGAAGCTTTCTTT.

This clone has a handful of counts. The genes are TRBV4-1 and TRBJ2-1; 9 positions agree with TRBD1. Germline V CDR1 and CDR2: MGHRA, YSYEKL. The CDR3 spans 15 residues. The V gene end was trimmed by 1 base and the J gene end by 3 bases; junction bases not matched to a gene: 1. CDR3 coding DNA: TGCGCCAGCAGCCAAGGGGACAGGGACTACAATGAGCAGTTCTTC. Translated: CASSQGDRDYNEQFF.

The chain joins TRBV14 to TRBJ2-5; 11 nucleotides align to TRBD2. Germline CDR1 and CDR2: SGHDN and FVKESK. The CDR3 length is 15 residues. V was pared by 6 bases and J by 6 bases, with 9 bases of the junction left unmatched. The CDR3 DNA reads TGTGCCAGCAGTTCCGTAGCGGGAGGGCCCCAGACCCAGTACTTC. It is translated as CASSSVAGGPQTQYF. Variable domain in full (rest from reference TRBV14 and TRBJ2-5): EAGVTQFPSHSVIEKGQTVTLRCDPISGHDNLYWYRRVMGKEIKFLLHFVKESKQDESGMPNNRFLAERTGGTYSTLKVQPAELEDSGVYFCASSSVAGGPQTQYFGPGTRLLVL.

The gene calls are TRBV13 and TRBJ1-1, with D possibly TRBD1 on 5 matching bases. The germline V and J ends were trimmed by 7 bases and 0 bases, with 15 bases remaining between them. This CDR3 has 15 residues. The germline V gene encodes CDR1 PRHDT and CDR2 FYEKMQ (reference sequence). The CDR3 nucleotides read TGTGCCAGCACCCCTCGGGGGACGGTGAACACTGAAGCTTTCTTT. Protein: CASTPRGTVNTEAFF.

A few counts support this clone. The V call is TRBV6-5, the J call TRBJ2-5, with D possibly being TRBD2 (6 bases). V was pared by 6 bases and J by 2 bases, with 10 bases between. CDR1 MNHEY and CDR2 SVGAGI come from the germline V gene. The CDR3 has 13 amino acids. The CDR3 DNA sequence: TGTGCCAGCAGCTCGGGACTTCAAGAGACCCAGTACTTC. Amino acids: CASSSGLQETQYF.

This clone has only a few counts. The genes are TRBV15 and TRBJ2-7, with D possibly TRBD1 on 6 matching bases. CDR1 LNHNV and CDR2 YYDKDF come from the germline V gene (reference sequence). There are 15 residues in the CDR3. The V and J ends lost 2 bases and 5 bases respectively, with 16 bases between them. CDR3 protein: CATSRLDSLGNEQYF. The CDR3 DNA sequence: TGTGCCACCAGCAGACTGGACAGCCTGGGGAACGAGCAGTACTTC.

The CDR3 is CASSLEPSDYYEQYF. Here the CDR3 DNA reads TGTGCCAGCAGTCTCGAACCCTCCGACTACTACGAGCAGTACTTC. The chain carries TRBV6-6 and TRBJ2-7; the D gene is possibly TRBD2 (5 bases). Per the germline V gene, CDR1 is MNHNY and CDR2 is SVGAGI (reference sequence). This CDR3 is 15 amino acids long. V lost 5 bases and J 3 bases, leaving 17 bases between the germline ends.

The sample holds a few counts of this clone. The chain recombines TRBV6-1 with TRBJ2-1; D is undetermined. This CDR3 comprises 16 residues. With 4 bases removed from V and 0 bases from J, the gap between germline ends came to 13 bases. From germline, CDR1 is MNHNS and CDR2 SASEGT. The CDR3, as DNA: TGTGCCAGCAGTGGCTTCGAGTCTCGCTCCTACAATGAGCAGTTCTTC. Translating it yields CASSGFESRSYNEQFF.

The chain couples TRBV25-1 to TRBJ2-1; no clear D gene. The CDR3 length is 14 residues. Germline V gives CDR1 MGHDK, CDR2 SYGVNS. V lost 0 bases to trimming and J lost 6 bases, with 9 bases between them. In nucleotides, the CDR3 is TGTGCCAGCAGTGAATATCCTCTCTTCAATGAGCAGTTCTTC. Its translation: CASSEYPLFNEQFF. The whole variable domain, filled in from reference TRBV25-1 and TRBJ2-1, reads EADIYQTPRYLVIGTGKKITLECSQTMGHDKMYWYQQDPGMELHLIHYSYGVNSTEKGDLSSESTVSRIRTEHFPLTLESARPSHTSQYLCASSEYPLFNEQFFGPGTRLTVL.